The source of this T cell receptor beta chain is a study of post-analysis software for immune sequencing data. Study information: Disease trajectories encompassed relapsing-remitting, secondary progressive and progressive-relapsing multiple sclerosis.

CDR1 is DFQATT and CDR2 is SNEGSKA in the germline V gene (reference sequence). V was cut by 3 bases and J by 5 bases, with 10 bases left in between. The CDR3 totals 12 residues. Unique molecular identifiers had been added to the TCR beta cDNA libraries. TCRdb fed the PCR reads into MiXCR, producing one record per CDR3 protein. The profile shows roughly 400,000 distinct CDR3 sequences, approximately 37% of them singletons. Study-level points and caveats: Roughly 5 TRBV segments (TRBV5-6, TRBV5-1 and TRBV20-1 among them) occurred more frequently in patients than in controls. Diversity measured as normalized Chao1 was significantly lower in multiple sclerosis patients than in controls.

Concerning this clonotype itself: Its antigen remains unidentified.

The receptor was isolated from a girl aged 2-10 years with multiple sclerosis. The J gene is TRBJ1-1, the V gene TRBV20-1, with D possibly being TRBD1 (5 bases). Sequencing was carried out using blood. CDR3 residues: CSASLKGTEAFF. The CDR3 DNA reads TGCAGTGCTAGCCTCAAGGGGACTGAAGCTTTCTTT.